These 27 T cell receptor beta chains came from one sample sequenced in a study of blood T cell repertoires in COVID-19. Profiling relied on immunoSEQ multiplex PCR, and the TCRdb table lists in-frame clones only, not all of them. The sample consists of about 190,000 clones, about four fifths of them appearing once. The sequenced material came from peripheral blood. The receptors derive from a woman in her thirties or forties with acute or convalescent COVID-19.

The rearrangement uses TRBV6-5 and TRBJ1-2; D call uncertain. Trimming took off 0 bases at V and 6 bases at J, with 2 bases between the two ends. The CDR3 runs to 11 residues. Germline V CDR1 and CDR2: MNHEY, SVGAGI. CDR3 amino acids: CASSYSDGYTF. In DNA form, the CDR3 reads TGTGCCAGCAGTTACTCCGATGGCTACACCTTC.

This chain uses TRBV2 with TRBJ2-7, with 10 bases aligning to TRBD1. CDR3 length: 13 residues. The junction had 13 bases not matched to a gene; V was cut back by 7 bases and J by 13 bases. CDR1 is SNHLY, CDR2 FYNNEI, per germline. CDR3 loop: CASTSTGGAQIYF. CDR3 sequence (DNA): TGTGCCAGCACTTCGACAGGGGGCGCCCAAATTTACTTC.

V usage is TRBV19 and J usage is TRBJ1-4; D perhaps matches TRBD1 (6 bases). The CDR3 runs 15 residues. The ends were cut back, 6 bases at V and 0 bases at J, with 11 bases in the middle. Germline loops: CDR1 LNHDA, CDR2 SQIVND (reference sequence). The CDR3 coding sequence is TGTGCCAGTAGACGGGGGGCTCCAACTAATGAAAAACTGTTTTTT. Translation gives CASRRGAPTNEKLFF.

The CDR3 nucleotides are TGTGCCACCAGTGAGGCACAGGGTTGGCAGCCCCAGCATTTT. Translation gives CATSEAQGWQPQHF. V is TRBV24-1 and J is TRBJ1-5; weak D call: TRBD1 (6 bases). The CDR3 is made up of 14 amino acids. CDR1 and CDR2 (germline): KGHDR, SFDVKD. The germline V and J ends were trimmed by 4 bases and 7 bases, with 13 bases remaining between them.

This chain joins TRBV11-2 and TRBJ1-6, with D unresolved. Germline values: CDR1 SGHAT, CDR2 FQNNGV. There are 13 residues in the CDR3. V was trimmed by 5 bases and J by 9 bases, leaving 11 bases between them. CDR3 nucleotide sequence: TGTGCCAGCAGCCTGGAGTCTCGTTCACCCCTCCACTTT. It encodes CASSLESRSPLHF.

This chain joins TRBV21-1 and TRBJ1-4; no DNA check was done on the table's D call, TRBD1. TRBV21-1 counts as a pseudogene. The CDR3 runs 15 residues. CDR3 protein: CASSEEQGVPEKLFF. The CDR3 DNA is TGTGCCAGCAGCGAGGAACAGGGAGTACCTGAAAAACTGTTTTTT.

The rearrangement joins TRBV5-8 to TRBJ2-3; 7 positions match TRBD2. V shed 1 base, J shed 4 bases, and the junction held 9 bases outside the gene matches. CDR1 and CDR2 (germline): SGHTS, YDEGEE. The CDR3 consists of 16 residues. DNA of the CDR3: TGTGCCAGCAGCTTGCGTGGGACCGCGGGGGCAGATACGCAGTATTTT. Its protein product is CASSLRGTAGADTQYF. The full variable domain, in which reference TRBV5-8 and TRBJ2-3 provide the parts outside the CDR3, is EAGVTQSPTHLIKTRGQQATLRCSPISGHTSVYWYQQALGLGLQFLLWYDEGEERNRGNFPPRFSGRQFPNYSSELNVNALELEDSALYLCASSLRGTAGADTQYFGPGTRLTVL.

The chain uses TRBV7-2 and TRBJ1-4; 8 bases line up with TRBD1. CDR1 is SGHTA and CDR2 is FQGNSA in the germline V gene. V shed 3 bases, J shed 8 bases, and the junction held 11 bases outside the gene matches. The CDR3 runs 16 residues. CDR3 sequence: CASSFGSGTGGEKLFF. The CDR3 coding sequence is TGTGCCAGCAGCTTTGGTTCCGGGACAGGCGGAGAAAAACTGTTTTTT.

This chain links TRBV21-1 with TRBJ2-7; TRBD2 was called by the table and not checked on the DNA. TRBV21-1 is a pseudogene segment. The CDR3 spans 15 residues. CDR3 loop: CASSKEKGAVGEQYF. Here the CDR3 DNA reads TGTGCCAGCAGCAAAGAAAAGGGAGCCGTGGGCGAGCAGTACTTC.

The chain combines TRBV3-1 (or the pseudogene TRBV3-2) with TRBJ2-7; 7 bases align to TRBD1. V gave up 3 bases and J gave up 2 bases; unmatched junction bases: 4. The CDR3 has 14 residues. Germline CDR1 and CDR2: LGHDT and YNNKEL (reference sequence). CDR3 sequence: CASSQSGGTYEQYF. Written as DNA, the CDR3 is TGTGCCAGCAGCCAGTCAGGGGGAACCTACGAGCAGTACTTC.

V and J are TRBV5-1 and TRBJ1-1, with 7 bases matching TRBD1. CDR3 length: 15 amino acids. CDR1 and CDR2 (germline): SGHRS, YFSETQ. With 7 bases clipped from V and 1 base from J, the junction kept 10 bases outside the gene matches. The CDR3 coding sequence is TGCGCCAGCGGACCCCGACAGGGATCGAACACTGAAGCTTTCTTT. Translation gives CASGPRQGSNTEAFF.

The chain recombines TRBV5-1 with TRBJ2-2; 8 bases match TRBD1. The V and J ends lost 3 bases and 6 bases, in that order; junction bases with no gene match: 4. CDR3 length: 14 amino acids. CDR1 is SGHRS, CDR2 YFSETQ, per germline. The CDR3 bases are TGCGCCAGCAGCTCCGACAGGGGAGCCGGGGAGCTGTTTTTT. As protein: CASSSDRGAGELFF.

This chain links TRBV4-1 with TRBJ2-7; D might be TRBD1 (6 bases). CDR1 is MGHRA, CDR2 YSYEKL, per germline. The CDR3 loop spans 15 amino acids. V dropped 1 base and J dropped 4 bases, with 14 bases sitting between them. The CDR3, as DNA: TGCGCCAGCAGCCAAGTATCGGACAGCCGGTACGAGCAGTACTTC. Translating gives CASSQVSDSRYEQYF.

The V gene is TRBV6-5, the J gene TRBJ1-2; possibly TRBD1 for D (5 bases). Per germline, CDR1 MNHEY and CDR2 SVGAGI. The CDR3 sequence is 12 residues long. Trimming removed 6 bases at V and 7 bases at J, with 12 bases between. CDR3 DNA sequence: TGTGCCAGCAGCGCGGGGGAGGGTGGCTACACCTTC. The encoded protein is CASSAGEGGYTF.

The CDR3 protein is CASRSLHLDRGYEQYF. CDR3 in DNA: TGTGCAAGTCGCTCACTCCATTTGGACAGGGGCTACGAGCAGTACTTC. This rearrangement joins TRBV12-2 to TRBJ2-7; the table calls TRBD1, which could not be checked here. TRBV12-2 constitutes a pseudogene. CDR3 length equals 16 residues.

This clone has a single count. CDR3 amino acids: CASSPKGDTEAFF. DNA of the CDR3: TGTGCCAGCAGTCCCAAGGGGGACACTGAAGCTTTCTTT. This rearrangement joins TRBV7-8 to TRBJ1-1; tentatively, D is TRBD1 (6 bases). V shed 6 bases and J shed 3 bases, with 11 bases lying between them. The CDR3 loop spans 13 amino acids. Germline values: CDR1 SGHVS, CDR2 FQNEAQ.

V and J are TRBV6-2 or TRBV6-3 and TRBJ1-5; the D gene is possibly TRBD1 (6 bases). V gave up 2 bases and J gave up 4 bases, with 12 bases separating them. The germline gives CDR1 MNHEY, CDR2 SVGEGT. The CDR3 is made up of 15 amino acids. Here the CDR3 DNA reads TGTGCCAGCAGTTACCCGACAGGCCTGAATCAGCCCCAGCATTTT. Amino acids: CASSYPTGLNQPQHF.

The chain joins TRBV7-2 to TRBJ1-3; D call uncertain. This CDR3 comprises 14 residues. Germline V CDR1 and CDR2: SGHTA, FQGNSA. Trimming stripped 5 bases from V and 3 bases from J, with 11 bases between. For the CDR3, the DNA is TGTGCCAGCAGCCCCGGGTTCGGTGGAAACACCATATATTTT. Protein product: CASSPGFGGNTIYF.

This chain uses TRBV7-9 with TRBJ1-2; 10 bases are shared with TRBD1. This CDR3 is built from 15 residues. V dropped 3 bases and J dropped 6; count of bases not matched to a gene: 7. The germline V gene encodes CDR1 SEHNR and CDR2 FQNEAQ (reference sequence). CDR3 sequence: CASSLRTGGQDGYTF. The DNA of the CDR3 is TGTGCCAGCAGCTTGCGGACAGGGGGTCAAGATGGCTACACCTTC.

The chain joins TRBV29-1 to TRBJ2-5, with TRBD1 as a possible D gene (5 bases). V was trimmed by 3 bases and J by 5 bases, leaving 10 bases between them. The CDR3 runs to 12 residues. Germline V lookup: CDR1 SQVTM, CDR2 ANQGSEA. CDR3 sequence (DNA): TGCAGCGTTGACCCAGGGCCGGAGACCCAGTACTTC. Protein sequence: CSVDPGPETQYF.

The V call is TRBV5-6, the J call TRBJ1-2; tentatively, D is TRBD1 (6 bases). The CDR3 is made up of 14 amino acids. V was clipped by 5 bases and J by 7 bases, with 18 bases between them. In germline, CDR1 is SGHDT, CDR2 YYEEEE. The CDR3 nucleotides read TGTGCCAGCAGAGGGGGAATTGGTCGGGTTGGCTACACCTTC. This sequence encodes CASRGGIGRVGYTF. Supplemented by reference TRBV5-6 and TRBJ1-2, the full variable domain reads DAGVTQSPTHLIKTRGQQVTLRCSPKSGHDTVSWYQQALGQGPQFIFQYYEEEERQRGNFPDRFSGHQFPNYSSELNVNALLLGDSALYLCASRGGIGRVGYTFGSGTRLTVV.

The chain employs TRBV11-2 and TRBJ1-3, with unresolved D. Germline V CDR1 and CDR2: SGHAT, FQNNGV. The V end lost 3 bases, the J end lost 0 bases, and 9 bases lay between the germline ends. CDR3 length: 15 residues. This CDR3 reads CASSLGRSSGNTIYF. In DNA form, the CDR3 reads TGTGCCAGCAGCTTGGGCAGAAGCTCTGGAAACACCATATATTTT.

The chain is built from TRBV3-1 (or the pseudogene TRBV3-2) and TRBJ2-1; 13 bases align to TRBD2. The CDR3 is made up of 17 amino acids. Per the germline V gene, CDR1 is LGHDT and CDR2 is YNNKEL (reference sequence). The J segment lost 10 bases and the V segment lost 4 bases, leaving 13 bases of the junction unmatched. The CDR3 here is CASSPLAGGPRTGEQFF. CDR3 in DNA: TGTGCCAGCAGCCCACTAGCGGGGGGGCCACGAACAGGGGAGCAGTTCTTC.

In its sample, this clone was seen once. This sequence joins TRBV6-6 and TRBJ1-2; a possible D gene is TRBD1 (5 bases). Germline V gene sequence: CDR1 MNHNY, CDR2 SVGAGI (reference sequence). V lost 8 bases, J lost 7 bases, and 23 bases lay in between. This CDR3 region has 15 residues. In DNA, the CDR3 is TGTGCCAGCCACGATTCGGGGGAGAGGATAGGTGGCTACACCTTC. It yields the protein CASHDSGERIGGYTF.

The DNA for the CDR3 is TGTGCCAGCAGTGCCTCTAGCGGGGGGGCTTACGAGCAGTACTTC. This codes for CASSASSGGAYEQYF. The chain uses TRBV28 and TRBJ2-7; 12 bases map to TRBD2. Germline V gene sequence: CDR1 MDHEN, CDR2 SYDVKM. The V segment lost 5 bases and the J segment 4 bases; nucleotides outside the gene matches: 6. CDR3 length: 15 residues.

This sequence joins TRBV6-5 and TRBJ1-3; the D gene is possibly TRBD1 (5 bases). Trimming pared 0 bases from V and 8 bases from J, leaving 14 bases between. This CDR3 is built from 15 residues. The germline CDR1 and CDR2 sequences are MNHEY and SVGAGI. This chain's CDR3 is CASSYSGEGSHTIYF. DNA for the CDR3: TGTGCCAGCAGTTACTCGGGGGAGGGGTCTCACACCATATATTTT.

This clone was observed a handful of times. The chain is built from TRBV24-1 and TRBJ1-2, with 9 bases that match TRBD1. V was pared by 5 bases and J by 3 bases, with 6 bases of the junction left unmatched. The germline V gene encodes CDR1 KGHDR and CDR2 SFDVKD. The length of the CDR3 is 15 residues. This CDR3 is CATSAPGQGDYGYTF. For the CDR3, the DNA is TGTGCCACCAGTGCCCCGGGACAGGGCGACTATGGCTACACCTTC.